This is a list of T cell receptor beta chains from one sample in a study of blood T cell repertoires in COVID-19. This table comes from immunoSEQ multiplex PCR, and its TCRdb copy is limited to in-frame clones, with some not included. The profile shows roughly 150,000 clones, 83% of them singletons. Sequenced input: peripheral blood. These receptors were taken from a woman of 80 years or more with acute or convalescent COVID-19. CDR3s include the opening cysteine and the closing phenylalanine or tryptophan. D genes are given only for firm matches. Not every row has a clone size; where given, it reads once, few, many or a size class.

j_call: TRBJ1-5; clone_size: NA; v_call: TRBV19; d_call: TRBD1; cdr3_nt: TGTGCCAGTAGTGAAAATGCAGGGGGGAATCAGCCCCAGCATTTT; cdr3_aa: CASSENAGGNQPQHF
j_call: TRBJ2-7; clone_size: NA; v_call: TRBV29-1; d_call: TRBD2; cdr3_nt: TGCAGCGTTGGCCTAGCGGGAGTCGGCGAGCAGTACTTC; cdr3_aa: CSVGLAGVGEQYF
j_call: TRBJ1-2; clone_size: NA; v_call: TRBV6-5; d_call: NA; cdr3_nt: TGTGCCAGCCGACGAAGGGGCGCTTATAACTATGGCTACGCCTTC; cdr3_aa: CASRRRGAYNYGYAF
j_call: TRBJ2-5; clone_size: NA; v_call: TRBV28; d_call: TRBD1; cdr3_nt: TGTGCCAGCCGGAAGTTACAGGGGCCTGGGACCCAGTACTTC; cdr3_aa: CASRKLQGPGTQYF
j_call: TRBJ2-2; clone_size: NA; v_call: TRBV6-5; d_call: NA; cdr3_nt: TGTGCCTGCGGGAATTGGGACACCGGGGAGCTGTTTTTT; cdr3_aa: CACGNWDTGELFF
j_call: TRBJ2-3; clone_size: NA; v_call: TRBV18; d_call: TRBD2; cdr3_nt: TGTGCCAGCTCACCGCTCGAGCGGGGGGACACAGATACGCAGTATTTT; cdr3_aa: CASSPLERGDTDTQYF
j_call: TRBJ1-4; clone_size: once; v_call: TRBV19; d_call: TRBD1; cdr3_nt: TGTGCCAGTAGTCTAGGGACAGTAAAGGGTGAAAAACTGTTTTTT; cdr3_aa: CASSLGTVKGEKLFF
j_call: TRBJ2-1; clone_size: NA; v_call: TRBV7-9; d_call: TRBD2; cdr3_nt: TGTGCCAGCAGCTTGGGACTAGCGGGAGTGAATGAGCAGTTCTTC; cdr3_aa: CASSLGLAGVNEQFF
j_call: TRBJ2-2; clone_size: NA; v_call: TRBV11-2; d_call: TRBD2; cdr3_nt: TGTGCCAGCAGCCTCATAGCGGGGGGTGGGAACACCGGGGAGCTGTTTTTT; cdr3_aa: CASSLIAGGGNTGELFF
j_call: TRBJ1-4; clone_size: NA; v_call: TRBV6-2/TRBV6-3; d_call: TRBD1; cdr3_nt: TGTGCCAGCAGTTCCCCAGTCGACAGGGAGATTGAAAAACTGTTTTTT; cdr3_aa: CASSSPVDREIEKLFF
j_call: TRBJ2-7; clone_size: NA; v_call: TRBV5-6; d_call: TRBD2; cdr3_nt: TGTGCCAGCAGCTTGGTTTCCGGGGGGAAGAGAGTCTACGAGCAGTACTTC; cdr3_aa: CASSLVSGGKRVYEQYF
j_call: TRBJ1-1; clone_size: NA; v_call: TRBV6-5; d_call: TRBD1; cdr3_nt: TGTGCCAGCAGAGCACAGGGGCCGAACACTGAAGCTTTCTTT; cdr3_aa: CASRAQGPNTEAFF
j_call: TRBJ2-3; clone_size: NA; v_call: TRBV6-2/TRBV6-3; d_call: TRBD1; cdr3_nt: TGTGCCAGCAGCCCGTCCCGGGACAGGGTGACAGATACGCAGTATTTT; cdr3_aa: CASSPSRDRVTDTQYF
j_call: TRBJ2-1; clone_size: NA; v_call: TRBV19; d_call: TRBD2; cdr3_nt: TGTGCCAGTAGTCTCCAAGCGGGGGTGGATGAGCAGTTCTTC; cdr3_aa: CASSLQAGVDEQFF
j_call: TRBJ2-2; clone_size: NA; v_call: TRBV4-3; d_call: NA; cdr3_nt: TGCGCCAGCAGCCAAGTGGAGGGCACCGGGGAGCTGTTTTTT; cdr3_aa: CASSQVEGTGELFF
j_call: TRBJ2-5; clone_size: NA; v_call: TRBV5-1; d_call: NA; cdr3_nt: TGCGCCAGCAGCTTGGACACGATGGAGACCCAGTACTTC; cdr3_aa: CASSLDTMETQYF
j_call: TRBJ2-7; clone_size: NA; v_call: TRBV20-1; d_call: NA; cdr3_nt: TGCAGTGCTAGTAGTGTCTGGGCCAATCCCTCCTACGAGCAGTACTTC; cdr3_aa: CSASSVWANPSYEQYF
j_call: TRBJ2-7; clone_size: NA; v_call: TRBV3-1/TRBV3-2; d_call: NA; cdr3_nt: TGTGCCAGCAGCCAAGAAGAGATCTCAGAGCAGTACTTC; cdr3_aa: CASSQEEISEQYF
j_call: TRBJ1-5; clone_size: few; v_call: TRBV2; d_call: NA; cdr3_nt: TGTGCCAGCAGTCCCCAGGTACCCCAGCCCCAGCATTTT; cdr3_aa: CASSPQVPQPQHF
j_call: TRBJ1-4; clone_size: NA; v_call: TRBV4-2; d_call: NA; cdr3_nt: TGTGCCAGCAGCCAAGACAGTAATGCGTGGTCGGGGTTTTTT; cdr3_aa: CASSQDSNAWSGFF
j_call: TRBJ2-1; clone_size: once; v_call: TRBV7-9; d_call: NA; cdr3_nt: TGTGCCAGCACCACCGTGGAGACTAGAGTCTACAATGAGCAGTTCTTC; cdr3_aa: CASTTVETRVYNEQFF
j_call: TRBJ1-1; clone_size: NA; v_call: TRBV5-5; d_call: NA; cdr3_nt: TGTGCCAGCAGCTTGGTTGGACAACCGAACACTGAAGCTTTCTTT; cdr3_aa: CASSLVGQPNTEAFF
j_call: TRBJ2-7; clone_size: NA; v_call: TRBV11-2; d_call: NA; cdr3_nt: TGTGCCAGCAGGACAGGTGACACTTCCTACGAGCAGTACTTC; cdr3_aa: CASRTGDTSYEQYF
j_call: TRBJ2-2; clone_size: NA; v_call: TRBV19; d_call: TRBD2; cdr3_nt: TGTGCCAGTAGTAGGAGGCCAGCGGGAGGCCCTGGTGGGACCGGGGAGCTGTTTTTT; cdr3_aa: CASSRRPAGGPGGTGELFF
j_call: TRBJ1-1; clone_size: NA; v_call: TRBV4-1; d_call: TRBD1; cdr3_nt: TGCGCCAGCAGCCAAAGGTCAGGGGGCGTCGACACTGAAGCTTTCTTT; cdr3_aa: CASSQRSGGVDTEAFF
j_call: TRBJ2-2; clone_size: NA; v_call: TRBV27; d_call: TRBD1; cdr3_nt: TGTGCCAGCAGTTCCCTCGGGACAGGGTACCCCGGGGAGCTGTTTTTT; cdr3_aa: CASSSLGTGYPGELFF
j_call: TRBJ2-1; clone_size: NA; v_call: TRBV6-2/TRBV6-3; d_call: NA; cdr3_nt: TGTGCCAGCAGTTACGGAACGCGGAATGAGCAGTTCTTC; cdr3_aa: CASSYGTRNEQFF
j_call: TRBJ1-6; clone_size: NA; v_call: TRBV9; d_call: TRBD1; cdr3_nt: TGTGCCAGCAGCCCACGGACAGGGTATAATTCACCCCTCCACTTT; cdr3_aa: CASSPRTGYNSPLHF
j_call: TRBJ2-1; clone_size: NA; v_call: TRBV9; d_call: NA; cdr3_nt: TGTGCCAGCAGCCCGGACTCTTCCTACAATGAGCAGTTCTTC; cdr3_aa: CASSPDSSYNEQFF
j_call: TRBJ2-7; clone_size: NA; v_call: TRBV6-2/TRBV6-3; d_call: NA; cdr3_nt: TGTGCCAGCAGTTATGAGCATATCGGCACATCCCTACGAGGACAGTACTTC; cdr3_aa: CASSYEHIGTSLRGQYF
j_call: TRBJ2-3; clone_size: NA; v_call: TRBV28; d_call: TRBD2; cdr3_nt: TGTGCCAGCAGTTTTTCCAGCGGGACTAGCACAGATACGCAGTATTTT; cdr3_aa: CASSFSSGTSTDTQYF
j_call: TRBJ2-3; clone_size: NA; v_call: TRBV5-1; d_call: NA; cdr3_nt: TGCGCCAGCAGCTTGGAGCAGGGCCTTAGCACAGATACGCAGTATTTT; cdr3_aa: CASSLEQGLSTDTQYF
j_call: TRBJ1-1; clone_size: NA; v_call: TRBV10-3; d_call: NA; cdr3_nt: TGTGCCATCAGTGTGACGTTGGACAGAAACACTGAAGCTTTCTTT; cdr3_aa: CAISVTLDRNTEAFF
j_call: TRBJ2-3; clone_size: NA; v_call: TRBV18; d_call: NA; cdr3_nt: TGTGCCAGCTCACCACGACAGGTTAGCACAGATACGCAGTATTTT; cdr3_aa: CASSPRQVSTDTQYF
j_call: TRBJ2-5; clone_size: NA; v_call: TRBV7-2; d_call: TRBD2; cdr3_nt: TGTGCCAGCAGCCCAACGGGCGGGAGGGCGTTGTGGGAGACCCAGTACTTC; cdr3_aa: CASSPTGGRALWETQYF
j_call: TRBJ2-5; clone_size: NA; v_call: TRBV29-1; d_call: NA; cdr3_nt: TGCAGCGTTGTAGAGCCGGGGGAGACCCAGTACTTC; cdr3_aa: CSVVEPGETQYF
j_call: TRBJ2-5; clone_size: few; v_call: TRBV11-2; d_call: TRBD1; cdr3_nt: TGTGCCAGCAGCTTTCAGGGGACAGAGGAGACCCAGTACTTC; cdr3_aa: CASSFQGTEETQYF
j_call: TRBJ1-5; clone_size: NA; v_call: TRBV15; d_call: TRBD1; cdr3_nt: TGTGCCACCAGCATTGGACAGGGTTACGGTCAGCCCCAGCATTTT; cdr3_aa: CATSIGQGYGQPQHF
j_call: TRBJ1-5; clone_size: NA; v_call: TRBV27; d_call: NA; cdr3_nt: TGTGCCAGCAGTTTATATGGCAGGGACAATCAGCCCCAGCATTTT; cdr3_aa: CASSLYGRDNQPQHF
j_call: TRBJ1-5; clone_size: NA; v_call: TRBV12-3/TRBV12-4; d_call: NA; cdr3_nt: TGTGCCAGCAGTTTAGATCTGTATCAGCCCCAGCATTTT; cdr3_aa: CASSLDLYQPQHF
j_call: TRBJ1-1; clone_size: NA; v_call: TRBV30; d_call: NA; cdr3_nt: TGTGCCTGGACCCGAAACGCGCGGAACACTGAAGCTTTCTTT; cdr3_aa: CAWTRNARNTEAFF
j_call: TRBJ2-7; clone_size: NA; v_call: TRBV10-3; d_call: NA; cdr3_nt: TGTGCCATCAGAAGAGCAGGGTACGAGCAGTACTTC; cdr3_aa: CAIRRAGYEQYF
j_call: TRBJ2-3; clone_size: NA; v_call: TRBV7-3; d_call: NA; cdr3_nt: TGTGCCAGCAGCCCCGGGTCCTACACAGATACGCAGTATTTT; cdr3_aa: CASSPGSYTDTQYF
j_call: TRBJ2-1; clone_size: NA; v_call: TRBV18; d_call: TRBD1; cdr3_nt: TGTGCCAGCTCACCAAGGACAGGGGACGGCAATGAGCAGTTCTTC; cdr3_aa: CASSPRTGDGNEQFF
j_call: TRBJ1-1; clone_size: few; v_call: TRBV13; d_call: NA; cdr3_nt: TGTGCCAGCAGCTCGGAGAGGAAGAACACTGAAGCTTTCTTT; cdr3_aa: CASSSERKNTEAFF
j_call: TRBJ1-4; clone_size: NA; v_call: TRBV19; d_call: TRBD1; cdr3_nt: TGTGCCAGTAGTATCGCGGCAGGGGGTAATGAAAAACTGTTTTTT; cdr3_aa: CASSIAAGGNEKLFF
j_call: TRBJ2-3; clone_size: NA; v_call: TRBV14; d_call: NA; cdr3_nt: TGTGCCAGCAGCCAATTAGGCGGGGGCCTTATTGTTGATACGCAGTATTTT; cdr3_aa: CASSQLGGGLIVDTQYF
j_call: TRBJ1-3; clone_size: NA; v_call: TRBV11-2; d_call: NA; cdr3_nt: TGTGCCAGCAGCTTAAGGACACTGGACGGAAACACCATATATTTT; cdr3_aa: CASSLRTLDGNTIYF